The TCR beta chain under discussion was sequenced for a study of blood T cell repertoires in COVID-19. Study-level background: Material from acute and convalescent COVID-19 was sourced from the United States, Italy and Spain.

Per the original methods: Quantification of nucleated cells was approximated via reference gene primer amplification. TCRdb keeps only in-frame clones here, not all; method: immunoSEQ multiplex PCR. Clone size and the V and J calls come from that table; the DNA yielded D and trimming. The table includes just under 45,000 clones, 80% to 90% detected once. The CDR3 loop spans 13 amino acids. The ends were cut back, 6 bases at V and 5 bases at J, with 10 bases in the middle. Germline V gene lookup returns CDR1 WNHNN and CDR2 SYGVQD (reference sequence). This sequence originates from a woman in her forties with acute or convalescent COVID-19. The J gene is TRBJ1-4, the V gene TRBV10-1; no clear D gene. Sequencing was done on a sample of peripheral blood. CDR3 in DNA: TGCGCCAGCAGCCAAGTCAGAAATGAAAAACTGTTTTTT. Translated, it gives CASSQVRNEKLFF.